This entry describes one T cell receptor beta chain. No antigen is known for it. The sample belongs to a study of CD8 T cells in ankylosing spondylitis. A quantitative 5'-RACE method, one with molecular barcodes, was used to make TCR beta libraries. TCRdb recomputed calls from the 5' RACE reads with MiXCR, one row per CDR3 protein. The repertoire includes 200,000 to 300,000 distinct CDR3 sequences, about 10% of them detected once, and about 2.8% sits in the top ten. Notes on the study in general: In ankylosing spondylitis blood, a motif of roughly 8 highly homologous TCR beta variants appeared characteristic.

The junction had 14 bases not matched to a gene; V was cut back by 0 bases and J by 5 bases. The germline CDR1 and CDR2 sequences are WSHSY and SAAADI. This CDR3 comprises 19 residues. Sequenced sample: blood, either unsorted or a sorted T cell fraction (not recorded which). J is TRBJ2-5 and V is TRBV10-2; 11 nucleotides agree with TRBD2. This sequence originates from a male donor with ankylosing spondylitis or in good health (not recorded which). As DNA, the CDR3 is TGCGCCAGCAGTGAGTCGACCCCGGTAGCGGGAGGGATTGTGGAGACCCAGTACTTC. Protein sequence: CASSESTPVAGGIVETQYF.